This TCR beta chain is drawn from a study of blood T cell repertoires in COVID-19. Turning to the study itself: Material from acute and convalescent COVID-19 was sourced from the United States, Italy and Spain.

As originally analysed: Amplification with reference gene primers provided the estimates of nucleated cell counts. Repertoires were generated with immunoSEQ multiplex PCR, while TCRdb's copy carries only in-frame clones and drops some. V and J calls plus clone size are reproduced from that table; the DNA served to infer D and trimming. Of about 400,000 clones detected, about 85% appear once; the ten largest clones hold approximately 2%. CDR1 and CDR2 from the germline V gene are SGHRS and YFSETQ. V dropped 2 bases and J dropped 5; count of bases not matched to a gene: 11. CDR3 size: 17 residues. This receptor was taken from a woman between 18 and 29 years old with acute COVID-19. This chain connects TRBV5-1 to TRBJ2-5; 11 bases map to TRBD2. The material sequenced was PBMCs or T cells enriched from blood (not recorded which). CDR3 coding DNA: TGCGCCAGCAGCTTCCTGGGTAGCGGGGGGGCCTCCGAGACCCAGTACTTC. It encodes CASSFLGSGGASETQYF.